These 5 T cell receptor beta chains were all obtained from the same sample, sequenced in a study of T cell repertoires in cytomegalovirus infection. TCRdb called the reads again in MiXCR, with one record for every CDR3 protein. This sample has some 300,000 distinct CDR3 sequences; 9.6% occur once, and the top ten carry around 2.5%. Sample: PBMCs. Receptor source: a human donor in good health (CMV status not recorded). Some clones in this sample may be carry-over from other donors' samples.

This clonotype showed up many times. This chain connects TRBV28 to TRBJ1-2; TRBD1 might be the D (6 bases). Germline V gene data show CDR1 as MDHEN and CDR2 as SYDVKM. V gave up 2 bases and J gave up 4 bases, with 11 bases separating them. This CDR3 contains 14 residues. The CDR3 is CASSLEQGGYGYTF. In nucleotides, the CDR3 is TGTGCCAGCAGTTTAGAACAGGGTGGCTATGGCTACACCTTC.

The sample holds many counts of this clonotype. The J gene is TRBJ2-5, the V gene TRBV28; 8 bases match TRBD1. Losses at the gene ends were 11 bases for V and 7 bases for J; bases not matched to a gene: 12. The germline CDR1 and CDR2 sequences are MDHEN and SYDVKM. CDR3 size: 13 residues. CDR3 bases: TGTGCCTTACGACGACAGGGGACGGGGACCCAGTACTTC. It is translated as CALRRQGTGTQYF.

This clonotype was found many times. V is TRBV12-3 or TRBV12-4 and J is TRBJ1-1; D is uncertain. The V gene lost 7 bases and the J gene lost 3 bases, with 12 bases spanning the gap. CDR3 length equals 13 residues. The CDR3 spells CASNSWTHTEAFF. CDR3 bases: TGTGCCAGCAACTCGTGGACTCACACTGAAGCTTTCTTT.

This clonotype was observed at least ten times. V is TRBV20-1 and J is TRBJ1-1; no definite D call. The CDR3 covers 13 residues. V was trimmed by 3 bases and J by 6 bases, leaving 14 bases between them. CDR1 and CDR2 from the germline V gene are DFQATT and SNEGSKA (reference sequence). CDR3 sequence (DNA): TGCAGTGCTAGTGGACGGACCTTCTCTGAAGCTTTCTTT. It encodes CSASGRTFSEAFF.

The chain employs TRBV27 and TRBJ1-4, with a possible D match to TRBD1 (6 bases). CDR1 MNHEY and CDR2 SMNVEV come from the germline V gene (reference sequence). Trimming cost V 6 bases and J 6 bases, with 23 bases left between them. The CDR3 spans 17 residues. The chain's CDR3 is CASSPIGPRGSDEKLFF. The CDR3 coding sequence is TGTGCCAGCAGCCCTATCGGTCCCAGGGGTAGCGATGAAAAACTGTTTTTT.